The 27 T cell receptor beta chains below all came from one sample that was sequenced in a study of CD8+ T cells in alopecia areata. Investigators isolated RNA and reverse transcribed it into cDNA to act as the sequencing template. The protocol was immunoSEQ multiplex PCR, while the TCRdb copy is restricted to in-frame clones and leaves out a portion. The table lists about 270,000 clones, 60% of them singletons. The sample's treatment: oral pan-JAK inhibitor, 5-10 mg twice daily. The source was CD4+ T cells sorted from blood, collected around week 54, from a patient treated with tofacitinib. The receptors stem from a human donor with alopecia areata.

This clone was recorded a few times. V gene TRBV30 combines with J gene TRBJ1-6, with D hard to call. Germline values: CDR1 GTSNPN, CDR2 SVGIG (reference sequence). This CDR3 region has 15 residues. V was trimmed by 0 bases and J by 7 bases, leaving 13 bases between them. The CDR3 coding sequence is TGTGCCTGGAGTGTACTTTGGGGTTCGAATTCACCCCTCCACTTT. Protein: CAWSVLWGSNSPLHF.

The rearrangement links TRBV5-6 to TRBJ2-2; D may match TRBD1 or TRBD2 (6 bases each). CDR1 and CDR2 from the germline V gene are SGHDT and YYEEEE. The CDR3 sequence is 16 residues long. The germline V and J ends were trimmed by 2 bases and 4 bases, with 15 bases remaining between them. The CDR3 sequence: CASSLQRGEVTGELFF. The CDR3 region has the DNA TGTGCCAGCAGCTTACAGAGGGGGGAAGTCACCGGGGAGCTGTTTTTT.

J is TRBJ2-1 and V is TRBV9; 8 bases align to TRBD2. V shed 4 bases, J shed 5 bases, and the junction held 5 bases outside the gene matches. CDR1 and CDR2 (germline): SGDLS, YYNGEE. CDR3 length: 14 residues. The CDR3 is CASSLAGLNNEQFF. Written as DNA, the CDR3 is TGTGCCAGCAGCTTAGCGGGGCTTAACAATGAGCAGTTCTTC.

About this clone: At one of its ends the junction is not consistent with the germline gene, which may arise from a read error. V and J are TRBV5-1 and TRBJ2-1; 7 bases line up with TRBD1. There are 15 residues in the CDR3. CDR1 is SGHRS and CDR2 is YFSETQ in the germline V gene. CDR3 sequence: CASSAVGTAYDEQFF. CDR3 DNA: TGCGCCAGCAGCGCGGTGGGGACAGCCTACGATGAGCAGTTCTTC. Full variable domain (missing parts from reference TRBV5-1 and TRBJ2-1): KAGVTQTPRYLIKTRGQQVTLSCSPISGHRSVSWYQQTPGQGLQFLFEYFSETQRNKGNFPGRFSGRQFSNSRSEMNVSTLELGDSALYLCASSAVGTAYDEQFFGPGTRLTVL.

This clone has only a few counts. CDR3 residues: CASSPREGHTDTQYF. CDR3 nucleotide sequence: TGTGCCAGCAGCCCCCGGGAGGGACACACAGATACGCAGTATTTT. The V gene is TRBV9, the J gene TRBJ2-3, with TRBD2 identical over 8 bases. Germline V gene lookup returns CDR1 SGDLS and CDR2 YYNGEE. The V and J ends lost 4 bases and 2 bases, in that order; junction bases with no gene match: 6. CDR3 size: 15 residues.

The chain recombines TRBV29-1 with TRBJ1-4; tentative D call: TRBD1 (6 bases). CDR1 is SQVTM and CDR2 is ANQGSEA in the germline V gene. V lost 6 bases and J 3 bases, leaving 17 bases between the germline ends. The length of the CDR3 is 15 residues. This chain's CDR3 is CSVGGYRDPNEKLFF. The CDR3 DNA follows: TGCAGCGTCGGGGGTTACAGGGATCCTAATGAAAAACTGTTTTTT.

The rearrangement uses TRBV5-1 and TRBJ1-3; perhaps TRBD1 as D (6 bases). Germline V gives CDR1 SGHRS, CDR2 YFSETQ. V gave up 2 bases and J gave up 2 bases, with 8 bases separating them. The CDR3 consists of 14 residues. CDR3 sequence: CASSFTGTGNTIYF. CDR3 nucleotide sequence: TGCGCCAGCAGCTTCACAGGGACTGGAAACACCATATATTTT.

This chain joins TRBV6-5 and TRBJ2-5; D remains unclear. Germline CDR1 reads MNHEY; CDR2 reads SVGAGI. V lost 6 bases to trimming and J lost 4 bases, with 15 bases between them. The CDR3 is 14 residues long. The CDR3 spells CASSPRTGSETQYF. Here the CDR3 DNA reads TGTGCCAGCAGCCCGAGGACGGGCTCAGAGACCCAGTACTTC.

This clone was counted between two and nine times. The CDR3 nucleotides are TGTGCCAGCAGAGAGAGACAGCGAAAAGAGACCCAGTACTTC. It translates to CASRERQRKETQYF. The chain uses TRBV27 and TRBJ2-5; a weak D match, TRBD1 (5 bases). The CDR3 totals 14 residues. CDR1 is MNHEY and CDR2 is SMNVEV in the germline V gene (reference sequence). V was clipped by 6 bases and J by 3 bases, with 14 bases between them.

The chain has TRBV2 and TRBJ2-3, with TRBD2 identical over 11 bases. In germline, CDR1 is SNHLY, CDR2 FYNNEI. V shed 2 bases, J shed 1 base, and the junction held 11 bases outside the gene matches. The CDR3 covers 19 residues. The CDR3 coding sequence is TGTGCCAGCAGTGAAATAATTAGCGGGGGGGCTGAGGGCACAGATACGCAGTATTTT. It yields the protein CASSEIISGGAEGTDTQYF.

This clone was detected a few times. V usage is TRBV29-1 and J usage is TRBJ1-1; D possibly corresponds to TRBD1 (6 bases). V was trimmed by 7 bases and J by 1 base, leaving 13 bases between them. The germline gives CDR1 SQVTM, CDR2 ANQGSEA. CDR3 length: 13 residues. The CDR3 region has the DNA TGCAGCGCCGCCCAGGGGACGAACACTGAAGCTTTCTTT. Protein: CSAAQGTNTEAFF.

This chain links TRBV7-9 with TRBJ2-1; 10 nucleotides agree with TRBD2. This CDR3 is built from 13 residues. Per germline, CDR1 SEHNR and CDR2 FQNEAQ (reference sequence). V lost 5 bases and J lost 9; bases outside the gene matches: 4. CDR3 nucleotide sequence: TGTGCCAGCAGCGTTAGCGGGGGGCCTGAGCAGTTCTTC. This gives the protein CASSVSGGPEQFF. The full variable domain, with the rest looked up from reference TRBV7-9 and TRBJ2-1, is DTGVSQNPRHKITKRGQNVTFRCDPISEHNRLYWYRQTLGQGPEFLTYFQNEAQLEKSRLLSDRFSAERPKGSFSTLEIQRTEQGDSAMYLCASSVSGGPEQFFGPGTRLTVL.

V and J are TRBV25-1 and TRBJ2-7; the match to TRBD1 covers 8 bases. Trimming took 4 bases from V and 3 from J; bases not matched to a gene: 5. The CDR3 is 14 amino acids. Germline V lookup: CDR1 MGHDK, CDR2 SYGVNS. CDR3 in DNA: TGTGCCAGCAGTGCCCCCGGGACAGGCTACGAGCAGTACTTC. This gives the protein CASSAPGTGYEQYF.

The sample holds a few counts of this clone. The CDR3 region is CASRGDSLTDTQYF. The CDR3 region has the DNA TGCGCCAGCAGGGGAGACAGCCTCACAGATACGCAGTATTTT. The chain links TRBV10-2 to TRBJ2-3; D might be TRBD1 or TRBD2, each matching 5 bases. The CDR3 loop spans 14 amino acids. CDR1 WSHSY and CDR2 SAAADI come from the germline V gene. Trimming removed 6 bases from V and 2 bases from J, with 12 bases in between.

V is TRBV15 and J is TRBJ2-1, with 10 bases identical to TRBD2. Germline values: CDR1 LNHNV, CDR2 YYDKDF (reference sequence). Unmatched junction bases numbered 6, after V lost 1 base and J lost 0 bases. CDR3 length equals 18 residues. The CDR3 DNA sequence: TGTGCCACCAGCAGAGTGAGCGGGGGGGCGATCTCCTACAATGAGCAGTTCTTC. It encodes CATSRVSGGAISYNEQFF.

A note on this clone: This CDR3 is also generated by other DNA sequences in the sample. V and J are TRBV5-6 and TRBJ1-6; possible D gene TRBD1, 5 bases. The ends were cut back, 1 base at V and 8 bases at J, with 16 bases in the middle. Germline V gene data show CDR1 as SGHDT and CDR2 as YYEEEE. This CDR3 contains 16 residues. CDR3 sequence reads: CASSLTGLAGYSPLHF. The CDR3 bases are TGTGCCAGCAGCTTGACGGGACTCGCGGGCTATTCACCCCTCCACTTT.

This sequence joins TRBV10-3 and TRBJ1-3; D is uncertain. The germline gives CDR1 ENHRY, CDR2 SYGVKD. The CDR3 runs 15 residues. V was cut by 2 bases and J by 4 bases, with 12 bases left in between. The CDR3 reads CAISEPGISGNTIYF. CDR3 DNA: TGTGCCATCAGTGAGCCTGGGATCTCCGGAAACACCATATATTTT.

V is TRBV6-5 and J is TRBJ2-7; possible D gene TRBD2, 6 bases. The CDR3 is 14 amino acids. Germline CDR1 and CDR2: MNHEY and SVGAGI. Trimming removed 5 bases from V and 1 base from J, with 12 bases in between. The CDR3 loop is CASSTGDRSYEQYF. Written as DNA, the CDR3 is TGTGCCAGCAGTACGGGAGACAGATCCTACGAGCAGTACTTC.

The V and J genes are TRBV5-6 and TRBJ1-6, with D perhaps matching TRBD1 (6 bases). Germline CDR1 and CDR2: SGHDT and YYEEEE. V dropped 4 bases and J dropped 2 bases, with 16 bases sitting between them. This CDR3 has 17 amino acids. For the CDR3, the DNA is TGTGCCAGCAGCGACCGGGACAAGGTCACCTATAATTCACCCCTCCACTTT. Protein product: CASSDRDKVTYNSPLHF.

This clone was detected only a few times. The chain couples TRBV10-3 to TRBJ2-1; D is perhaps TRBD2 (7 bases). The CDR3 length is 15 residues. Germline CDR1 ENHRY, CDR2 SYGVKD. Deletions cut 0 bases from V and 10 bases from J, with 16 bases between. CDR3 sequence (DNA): TGTGCCATCAGTGAGTCTGGCGGGGGCCCCGACGAGCAGTTCTTC. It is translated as CAISESGGGPDEQFF.

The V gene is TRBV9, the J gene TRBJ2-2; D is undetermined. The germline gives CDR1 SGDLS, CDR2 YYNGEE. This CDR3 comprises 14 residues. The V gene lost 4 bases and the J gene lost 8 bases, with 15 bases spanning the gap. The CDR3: CASSPVAQTGELFF. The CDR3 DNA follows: TGTGCCAGCAGCCCAGTGGCCCAGACAGGGGAGCTGTTTTTT.

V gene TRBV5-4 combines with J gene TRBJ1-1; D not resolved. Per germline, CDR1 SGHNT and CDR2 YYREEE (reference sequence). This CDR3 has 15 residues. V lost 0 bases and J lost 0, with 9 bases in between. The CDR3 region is CASSLARLMNTEAFF. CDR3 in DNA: TGTGCCAGCAGCTTGGCGAGGTTAATGAACACTGAAGCTTTCTTT.

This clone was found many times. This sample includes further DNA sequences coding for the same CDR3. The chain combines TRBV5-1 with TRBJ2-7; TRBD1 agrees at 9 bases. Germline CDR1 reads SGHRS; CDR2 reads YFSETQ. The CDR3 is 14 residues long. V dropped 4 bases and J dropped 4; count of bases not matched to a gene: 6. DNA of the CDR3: TGCGCCAGCAGCCTCCGGGACAGGGCTTACGAGCAGTACTTC. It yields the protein CASSLRDRAYEQYF. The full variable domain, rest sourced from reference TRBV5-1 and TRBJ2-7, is KAGVTQTPRYLIKTRGQQVTLSCSPISGHRSVSWYQQTPGQGLQFLFEYFSETQRNKGNFPGRFSGRQFSNSRSEMNVSTLELGDSALYLCASSLRDRAYEQYFGPGTRLTVT.

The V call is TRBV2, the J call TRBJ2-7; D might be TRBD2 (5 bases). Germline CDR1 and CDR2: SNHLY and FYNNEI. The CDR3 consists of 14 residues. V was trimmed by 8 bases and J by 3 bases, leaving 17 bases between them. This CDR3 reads CASELAGSLYEQYF. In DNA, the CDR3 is TGTGCCAGCGAGCTGGCGGGCAGTCTCTACGAGCAGTACTTC.

CDR3 sequence reads: CASSSGTGARLNSPLHF. Written as DNA, the CDR3 is TGTGCCAGCAGCTCCGGGACAGGGGCTCGACTCAATTCACCCCTCCACTTT. This chain connects TRBV2 to TRBJ1-6; TRBD1 aligns across 10 bases. The germline gives CDR1 SNHLY, CDR2 FYNNEI. This CDR3 region has 17 residues. V gave up 6 bases and J gave up 7 bases; unmatched junction bases: 12. Looking up the rest from reference TRBV2 and TRBJ1-6 gives the full variable domain: EPEVTQTPSHQVTQMGQEVILRCVPISNHLYFYWYRQILGQKVEFLVSFYNNEISEKSEIFDDQFSVERPDGSNFTLKIRSTKLEDSAMYFCASSSGTGARLNSPLHFGNGTRLTVT.

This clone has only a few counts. The CDR3, as DNA: TGTGCCAGCAGGTTGACTAGCGGGGGGAGCGAGCAGTACTTC. Translated, it gives CASRLTSGGSEQYF. The chain has TRBV7-3 and TRBJ2-7, with 13 bases that match TRBD2. The trim removed 6 bases at V and 6 bases at J, leaving 5 bases unmatched. In germline, CDR1 is SGHTA, CDR2 FQGTGA. The CDR3 has 14 residues.

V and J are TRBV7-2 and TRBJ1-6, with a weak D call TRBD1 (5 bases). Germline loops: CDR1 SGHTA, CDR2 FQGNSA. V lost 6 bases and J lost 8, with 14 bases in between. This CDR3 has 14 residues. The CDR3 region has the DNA TGTGCCAGCAGTCGTGGGACTTCTGATTCACCCCTCCACTTT. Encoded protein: CASSRGTSDSPLHF.